Following are 3 T cell receptor beta chains from one sample sequenced in a study of T-cell memory formation after mild COVID-19. TCRdb analysed the 5' RACE reads with MiXCR anew, one entry per CDR3 protein. The table records approximately 450,000 distinct CDR3 sequences, around a sixth of them present only once. The sequenced sample consisted of PBMCs or a T cell subset sorted from them (not recorded which). The receptors were sampled from an adult woman who had mild COVID-19 (a few samples of this study predate the infection). Cell type and time point are not known.

The chain couples TRBV7-2 to TRBJ2-7; 7 bases agree with TRBD1. V shed 4 bases, J shed 2 bases, and the junction held 5 bases outside the gene matches. Germline CDR1 reads SGHTA; CDR2 reads FQGNSA. The CDR3 totals 14 residues. CDR3 sequence: CASSSATGAYEQYF. In nucleotides, the CDR3 is TGTGCCAGCAGCTCGGCAACAGGGGCCTACGAGCAGTACTTC.

This clonotype occurred a few times. This sequence joins TRBV15 and TRBJ1-5; tentative D call: TRBD1 (6 bases). V was shortened by 0 bases and J by 7 bases, with 16 bases between the two germline ends. There are 16 residues in the CDR3. Germline V gene sequence: CDR1 LNHNV, CDR2 YYDKDF (reference sequence). The CDR3 DNA sequence: TGTGCCACCAGCAGAGATACAGGGATTGGAAACCAGCCCCAGCATTTT. Encoded protein: CATSRDTGIGNQPQHF.

The gene calls are TRBV20-1 and TRBJ1-2; weak D call: TRBD1 (6 bases). Trimming took off 5 bases at V and 4 bases at J, with 14 bases between the two ends. The CDR3 length is 13 residues. Per germline, CDR1 DFQATT and CDR2 SNEGSKA (reference sequence). CDR3: CSARGGSLYGYTF. CDR3 DNA: TGCAGTGCTCGAGGGGGATCCCTCTATGGCTACACCTTC.